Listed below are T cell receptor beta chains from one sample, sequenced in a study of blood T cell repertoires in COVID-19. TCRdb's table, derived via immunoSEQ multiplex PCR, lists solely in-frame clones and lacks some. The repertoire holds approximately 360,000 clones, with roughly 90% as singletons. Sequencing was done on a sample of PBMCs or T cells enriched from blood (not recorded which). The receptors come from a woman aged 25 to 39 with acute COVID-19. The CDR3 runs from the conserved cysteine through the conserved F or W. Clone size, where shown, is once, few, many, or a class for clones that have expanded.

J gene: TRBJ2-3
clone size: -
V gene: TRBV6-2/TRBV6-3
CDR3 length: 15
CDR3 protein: CASSYQQGFTDTQYF

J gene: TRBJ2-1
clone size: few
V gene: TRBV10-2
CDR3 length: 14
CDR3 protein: CASSVGVVSNEQFF

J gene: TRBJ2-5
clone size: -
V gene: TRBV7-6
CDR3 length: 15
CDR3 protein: CASSLDSTDRGRQYF

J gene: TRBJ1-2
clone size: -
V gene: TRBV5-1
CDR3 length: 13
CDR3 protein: CASSPDRYYGYTF

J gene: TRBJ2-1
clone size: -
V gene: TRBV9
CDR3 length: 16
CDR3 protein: CASSELSLPASGEQFF

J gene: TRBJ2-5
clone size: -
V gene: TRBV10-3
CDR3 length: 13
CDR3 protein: CAISPDQGETQYF

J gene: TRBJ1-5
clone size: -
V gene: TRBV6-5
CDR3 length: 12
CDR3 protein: CASRGINQPQHF

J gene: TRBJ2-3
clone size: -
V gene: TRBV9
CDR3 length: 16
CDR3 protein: CASSPRSPTYTDTQYF

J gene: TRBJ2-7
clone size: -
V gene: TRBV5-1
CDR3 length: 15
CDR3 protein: CASRTRTGGPGEQYF

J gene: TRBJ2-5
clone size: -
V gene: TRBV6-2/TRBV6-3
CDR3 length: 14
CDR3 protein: CASSLASLAETQYF

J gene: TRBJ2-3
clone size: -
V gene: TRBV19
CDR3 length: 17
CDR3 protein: CASRDTLRGGAPDTQYF

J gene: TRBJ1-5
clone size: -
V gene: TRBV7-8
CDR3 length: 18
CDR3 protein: CASSLSTGEKYSNQPQHF

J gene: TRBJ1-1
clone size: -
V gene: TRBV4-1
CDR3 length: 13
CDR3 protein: CASSQDEGRMAFF

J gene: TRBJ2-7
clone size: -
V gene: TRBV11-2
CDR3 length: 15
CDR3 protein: CASSKEAGAGYEQYF

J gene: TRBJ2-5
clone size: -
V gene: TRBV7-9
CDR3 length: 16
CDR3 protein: CASSPYPRDSQETQYF

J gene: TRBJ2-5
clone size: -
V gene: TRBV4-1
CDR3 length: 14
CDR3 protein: CASARRGGQETQYF

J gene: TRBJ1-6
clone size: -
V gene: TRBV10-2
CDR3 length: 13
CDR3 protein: CASNRETDSPLHF

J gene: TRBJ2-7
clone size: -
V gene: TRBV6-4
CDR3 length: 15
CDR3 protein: CASSDSRPGVGEQYF